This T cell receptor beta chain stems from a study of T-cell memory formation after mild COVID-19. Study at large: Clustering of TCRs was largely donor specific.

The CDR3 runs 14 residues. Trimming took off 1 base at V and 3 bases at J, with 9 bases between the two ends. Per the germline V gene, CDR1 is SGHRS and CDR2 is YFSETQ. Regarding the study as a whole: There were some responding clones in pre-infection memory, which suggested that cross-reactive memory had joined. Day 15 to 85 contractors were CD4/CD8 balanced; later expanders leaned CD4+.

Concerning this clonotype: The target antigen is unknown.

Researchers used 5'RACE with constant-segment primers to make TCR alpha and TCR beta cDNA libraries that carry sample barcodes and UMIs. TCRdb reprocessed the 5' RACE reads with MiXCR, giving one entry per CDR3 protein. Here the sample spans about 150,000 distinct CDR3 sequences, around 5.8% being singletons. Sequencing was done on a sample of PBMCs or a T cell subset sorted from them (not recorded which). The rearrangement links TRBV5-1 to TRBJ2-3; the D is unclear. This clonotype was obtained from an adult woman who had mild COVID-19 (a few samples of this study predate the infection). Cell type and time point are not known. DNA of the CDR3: TGCGCCAGCAGCTTGAGTCTCAAAACAGATACGCAGTATTTT. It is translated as CASSLSLKTDTQYF.